The 26 T cell receptor beta chains below all came from one sample that was sequenced in a study of T cell repertoires in cytomegalovirus infection. No antigen has been assigned to these receptors. Using its own MiXCR run on the reads, TCRdb lists one record per CDR3 protein. Found here are 550,000 to 700,000 distinct CDR3 sequences, almost 40% of them singletons; the top ten hold 48%. The sequences come from cultured PBMCs, collected from culture after CMV antigen stimulation. The receptors were gathered from a human donor in good health (CMV status not recorded). Some clones in this sample may be carry-over from other donors' samples.

This clonotype was counted a few times. The chain joins TRBV7-9 to TRBJ1-2; 8 bases map to TRBD1. This CDR3 comprises 14 residues. Germline assignment: CDR1 SEHNR and CDR2 FQNEAQ (reference sequence). Trimming took 6 bases from V and 4 from J; bases not matched to a gene: 7. Written as DNA, the CDR3 is TGTGCCAGCAGGCCAATGCAGGGGGCCTATGGCTACACCTTC. Protein: CASRPMQGAYGYTF.

The sample holds many counts of this clonotype. The chain joins TRBV7-2 to TRBJ1-2; no reliable D call. CDR3 size: 13 residues. Germline lookup yields CDR1 SGHTA and CDR2 FQGNSA. V was shortened by 2 bases and J by 8 bases, with 12 bases between the two germline ends. CDR3 loop: CASSLFSPRGYTF. For the CDR3, the DNA is TGTGCCAGCAGCTTATTCAGCCCCAGAGGCTACACCTTC.

CDR3 in amino acids: CASRRDALAEAYNEQFF. As DNA, the CDR3 is TGTGCCAGCAGACGCGACGCCCTAGCGGAGGCCTACAATGAGCAGTTCTTC. The rearrangement links TRBV6-2 or TRBV6-3 to TRBJ2-1, with 7 bases matching TRBD2. Germline lookup yields CDR1 MNHEY and CDR2 SVGEGT. CDR3 size: 17 residues. V dropped 6 bases and J dropped 2; count of bases not matched to a gene: 13.

Only a few counts were recorded for this clonotype. The CDR3 here is CASSPAGTGIKTQYF. The CDR3 nucleotides read TGTGCCAGCAGCCCCGCCGGGACAGGGATAAAGACCCAGTACTTC. The chain combines TRBV7-8 with TRBJ2-5, with 9 bases matching TRBD1. Germline loops: CDR1 SGHVS, CDR2 FQNEAQ. V was clipped by 5 bases and J by 6 bases; unmatched bases: 10. This CDR3 spans 15 amino acids.

In its sample, this clonotype was seen a few times. CDR3 nucleotides: TGTGCCAGCAGCTTAGCCCTCCAAGCTTTCTTT. Protein sequence: CASSLALQAFF. This chain connects TRBV7-2 to TRBJ1-1; no firm D call. Germline-derived CDR1 and CDR2 are SGHTA and FQGNSA. The CDR3 is 11 residues long. V lost 0 bases and J lost 9, with 5 bases in between.

The V gene is TRBV2, the J gene TRBJ2-1; D is perhaps TRBD2 (6 bases). In germline, CDR1 is SNHLY, CDR2 FYNNEI. This CDR3 region has 15 residues. Trimming cost V 4 bases and J 8 bases, with 18 bases left between them. As DNA, the CDR3 is TGTGCCAGCAGTGGTCTTAGCGGTGGCGGCCATGAGCAGTTCTTC. It specifies CASSGLSGGGHEQFF.

The J gene is TRBJ1-2, the V gene TRBV9; tentatively, D is TRBD1 (5 bases). Trimming took 4 bases from V and 4 from J, leaving 20 bases between them. CDR3 length: 16 residues. The germline V gene encodes CDR1 SGDLS and CDR2 YYNGEE. CDR3: CASSPRRRGGSYGYTF. The CDR3, as DNA: TGTGCCAGCAGCCCCCGGCGTCGGGGGGGAAGCTATGGCTACACCTTC.

The chain couples TRBV19 to TRBJ2-7; D is ambiguous. V lost 6 bases to trimming and J lost 6 bases, with 21 bases between them. CDR1 and CDR2 (germline): LNHDA, SQIVND (reference sequence). The CDR3 is made up of 15 amino acids. CDR3 region: CASRVTPTAPGEQYF. CDR3 DNA: TGTGCCAGTAGGGTGACCCCCACCGCCCCCGGCGAGCAGTACTTC.

This clonotype was counted between two and nine times. The V gene is TRBV7-2, the J gene TRBJ2-3; D may match TRBD1 or TRBD2 (5 bases each). This CDR3 has 15 amino acids. Germline values: CDR1 SGHTA, CDR2 FQGNSA. The V end was cut by 2 bases, the J end by 6 bases, with 15 bases between. CDR3 loop: CASSLMWGPGDTQYF. Written as DNA, the CDR3 is TGTGCCAGCAGCTTAATGTGGGGACCGGGGGATACGCAGTATTTT.

The CDR3 region has the DNA TGCAGTGCTTGGAGGGGGACTAGCGTTCAAGAGACCCAGTACTTC. It yields the protein CSAWRGTSVQETQYF. The V and J genes are TRBV20-1 and TRBJ2-5; 10 bases line up with TRBD2. This CDR3 has 15 amino acids. Per the germline V gene, CDR1 is DFQATT and CDR2 is SNEGSKA (reference sequence). V dropped 5 bases and J dropped 2; count of bases not matched to a gene: 8.

CDR3 sequence: CASSQVVRGDEQFF. The CDR3 DNA is TGCGCCAGCAGCCAAGTGGTCCGAGGGGATGAGCAGTTCTTC. The V call is TRBV4-1, the J call TRBJ2-1; D tentatively reads TRBD1 or TRBD2 (5 bases each). Germline values: CDR1 MGHRA, CDR2 YSYEKL. The CDR3 length is 14 residues. V was cut by 1 base and J by 8 bases, with 12 bases left in between.

This clonotype was seen repeatedly, ten times or more. The genes are TRBV7-8 and TRBJ2-3; D unclear. The V end was cut by 4 bases, the J end by 0 bases, with 5 bases between. This CDR3 region has 13 residues. Germline CDR1 SGHVS, CDR2 FQNEAQ. CDR3 sequence (DNA): TGTGCCAGCAGCTACGGGAGCACAGATACGCAGTATTTT. Its protein product is CASSYGSTDTQYF.

The chain employs TRBV4-1 and TRBJ2-1, with 9 nucleotides matching TRBD2. V trimming: 2 bases; J trimming: 3 bases; junction bases outside the gene matches: 2. The CDR3 totals 15 residues. Germline CDR1 MGHRA, CDR2 YSYEKL. The CDR3 DNA sequence: TGCGCCAGCAGCCAAAGCGGGGGGTTCTACAATGAGCAGTTCTTC. It codes for CASSQSGGFYNEQFF.

This clonotype was seen only a few times. The chain uses TRBV20-1 and TRBJ2-5, with TRBD1 matching 7 bases. The CDR3 contains 13 residues. CDR1 and CDR2 from the germline V gene are DFQATT and SNEGSKA (reference sequence). J lost 1 base, V lost 3 bases, and 2 bases had no gene match. The DNA of the CDR3 is TGCAGTGCTAGGGGACAGCCCCAAGAGACCCAGTACTTC. It codes for CSARGQPQETQYF.

As DNA, the CDR3 is TGTGCCTGGACACCGGGACTTTTCAATCAGCCCCAGCATTTT. Its protein product is CAWTPGLFNQPQHF. The chain recombines TRBV30 with TRBJ1-5; D perhaps matches TRBD1 (5 bases). From germline, CDR1 is GTSNPN and CDR2 SVGIG (reference sequence). This CDR3 region has 14 residues. The V end lost 4 bases, the J end lost 3 bases, and 13 bases lay between the germline ends.

The CDR3 is CATSRGRQEGNTIYF. The CDR3 bases are TGTGCCACCAGCAGAGGTCGCCAGGAGGGAAACACCATATATTTT. The gene calls are TRBV15 and TRBJ1-3; D not certain. Trimming cost V 1 base and J 4 bases, with 11 bases left between them. The germline gives CDR1 LNHNV, CDR2 YYDKDF (reference sequence). CDR3 length: 15 amino acids.

This clonotype has just a few counts. The chain recombines TRBV6-6 with TRBJ1-5; no reliable D call. The CDR3 has 14 amino acids. CDR1 is MNHNY and CDR2 is SVGAGI in the germline V gene (reference sequence). Trimming left V 8 bases short and J 0 bases short, with 11 bases between. CDR3 residues: CASAPYLSNQPQHF. The CDR3 coding sequence is TGTGCCAGCGCCCCATATCTTAGCAATCAGCCCCAGCATTTT.

The rearrangement links TRBV7-8 to TRBJ2-7; maybe TRBD1 (5 bases). This CDR3 region has 15 residues. CDR1 is SGHVS and CDR2 is FQNEAQ in the germline V gene. V was trimmed by 3 bases and J by 3 bases, leaving 15 bases between them. This CDR3 is CASSLSRGLYYEQYF. The CDR3 nucleotides are TGTGCCAGCAGCTTGAGTAGGGGCCTGTACTACGAGCAGTACTTC.

V is TRBV12-3 or TRBV12-4 and J is TRBJ1-5; a weak D match, TRBD1 (6 bases). V was shortened by 5 bases and J by 0 bases, with 17 bases between the two germline ends. This CDR3 spans 17 amino acids. CDR3 residues: CASSTRGGLYSNQPQHF. The CDR3 DNA is TGTGCCAGCAGTACCCGGGGGGGGCTGTATAGCAATCAGCCCCAGCATTTT.

The V and J genes are TRBV7-9 and TRBJ2-3; 10 bases are a match to TRBD2. The trim removed 5 bases at V and 7 bases at J, leaving 6 bases unmatched. The V gene's germline CDR1 is SEHNR and CDR2 FQNEAQ (reference sequence). This CDR3 region has 14 residues. This CDR3 reads CASSGASGGNTQYF. The CDR3 DNA reads as TGTGCCAGCAGCGGCGCTAGCGGGGGAAATACGCAGTATTTT.

Concerning this clonotype: One end of the junction is discordant with germline, which a read error may explain. The gene calls are TRBV4-1 and TRBJ2-1, with D tentatively TRBD2 (6 bases). From germline, CDR1 is MGHRA and CDR2 YSYEKL. CDR3 length equals 17 residues. The CDR3 region is CASSKEIGRGSYNEQFF. The CDR3 DNA follows: TGCGCCAGCAGCAAAGAAATCGGGCGGGGCTCCTACAATGAGCAGTTCTTC.

The CDR3, as DNA: TGTGCCAGCAGCTCGGGACAGAGTACCTATGGCTACACCTTC. Amino acids: CASSSGQSTYGYTF. The chain is built from TRBV28 and TRBJ1-2; TRBD1 matches 7 bases. CDR1 MDHEN and CDR2 SYDVKM come from the germline V gene. This CDR3 contains 14 residues. The V and J ends lost 6 bases and 4 bases, in that order; junction bases with no gene match: 8.

This chain links TRBV2 with TRBJ1-1; D is unclear. The length of the CDR3 is 13 residues. Germline-derived CDR1 and CDR2 are SNHLY and FYNNEI. The germline V and J ends were trimmed by 4 bases and 0 bases, with 6 bases remaining between them. The CDR3 spells CASSVRVNTEAFF. The CDR3 region has the DNA TGTGCCAGCAGTGTCCGGGTGAACACTGAAGCTTTCTTT.

The CDR3 DNA sequence: TGTGCCAGCAGTCTCAGGGTTCTTGGGGCCAACGTCCTGACTTTC. Protein product: CASSLRVLGANVLTF. The V gene is TRBV28, the J gene TRBJ2-6; TRBD1 is a possible D gene (5 bases). CDR3 length: 15 residues. Germline lookup yields CDR1 MDHEN and CDR2 SYDVKM. V lost 5 bases, J lost 3 bases, and 11 bases lay in between.

The sample holds many counts of this clonotype. This chain uses TRBV7-2 with TRBJ2-7; D assignment may be TRBD1 or TRBD2 (6 bases each). The CDR3 loop spans 17 amino acids. Trimming removed 3 bases at V and 5 bases at J, with 23 bases between. Germline loops: CDR1 SGHTA, CDR2 FQGNSA. The CDR3 DNA sequence: TGTGCCAGCAGCTTCCCTAAAGGAGGGGGGCGCCCCCACGAGCAGTACTTC. This sequence encodes CASSFPKGGGRPHEQYF.

This rearrangement joins TRBV9 to TRBJ2-2; D is possibly TRBD2 (5 bases). The ends were cut back, 0 bases at V and 4 bases at J, with 10 bases in the middle. CDR1 is SGDLS and CDR2 is YYNGEE in the germline V gene. This CDR3 is 15 amino acids long. The CDR3 DNA is TGTGCCAGCAGCGTAGCTACTAGATCCACCGGGGAGCTGTTTTTT. Protein sequence: CASSVATRSTGELFF.